This TCR beta chain is drawn from a study of T-cell reconstitution after alpha-beta-depleted transplantation in children. Study-level findings and limits: Surviving recipient T cells and intrathymic progenitors accounted for some patients' high TCRbeta diversity at day 60. Alpha-beta T cells present about two months after transplant were reported to originate from several hundred expanded graft clones.

Germline assignment: CDR1 KGHSH and CDR2 LQKENI. The length of the CDR3 is 15 residues. V lost 6 bases and J lost 1, with 13 bases in between. Preparation of the TCRbeta library was carried out with unique molecular identifiers. MiXCR, run by TCRdb on the PCR reads, gives a single entry per CDR3 protein. The sample yields about 580,000 distinct CDR3 sequences, more than 20% seen once. This clonotype was recorded at least ten times. The antigen remains unidentified. The chain uses TRBV18 and TRBJ2-1; D is perhaps TRBD2 (5 bases). This receptor was taken from a boy under two years old who had a stem cell transplant for acute myeloid leukemia, so the T cells may come from the graft donor. Sequencing was performed on PBMCs, mostly from graft donor cells, taken 360 days after TCRalphabeta/CD19-depleted stem cell transplant. Written as DNA, the CDR3 is TGTGCCAGCTCGCCTCAAGAGGGATCCTACAATGAGCAGTTCTTC. Translated, it gives CASSPQEGSYNEQFF.